The 32 T cell receptor beta chains below all came from one sample that was sequenced in a study of shared clonotypes between healthy human individuals. Using immunoSEQ multiplex PCR, the repertoire was profiled, and TCRdb retains in-frame clones only, with some absent. The sample shows 2,500,000 or so clones, just under 95% of them seen only once. Source material: naive CD4+ T cells from PBMCs. Subset defined: CD45RA+ positively selected. These receptors were collected from a man younger than 35 in good health. Some clones in this sample may be carry-over from other donors' samples.

This sequence joins TRBV14 and TRBJ2-7; 9 nucleotides align to TRBD2. V shed 4 bases and J 2 bases; nucleotides not matched to a gene: 3. This CDR3 has 14 residues. Germline-derived CDR1 and CDR2 are SGHDN and FVKESK. CDR3 nucleotide sequence: TGTGCCAGCAGCCGGCTAGCGGGAACCTACGAGCAGTACTTC. Its protein is CASSRLAGTYEQYF.

The V and J genes are TRBV27 and TRBJ2-7; 8 bases are shared with TRBD1. J lost 4 bases, V lost 6 bases, and 5 bases had no gene match. Germline V gives CDR1 MNHEY, CDR2 SMNVEV (reference sequence). The CDR3 is made up of 13 amino acids. CDR3 sequence reads: CASRDRGKYEQYF. The DNA for the CDR3 is TGTGCCAGCAGAGACAGGGGAAAGTACGAGCAGTACTTC.

The J gene is TRBJ2-7, the V gene TRBV29-1; possible D gene TRBD1, 6 bases. CDR1 SQVTM and CDR2 ANQGSEA come from the germline V gene. The CDR3 contains 15 residues. V was shortened by 0 bases and J by 2 bases, with 14 bases between the two germline ends. The CDR3 loop reads CSVEDWGTYPYEQYF. CDR3 bases: TGCAGCGTTGAAGATTGGGGGACATATCCCTACGAGCAGTACTTC.

The V gene is TRBV25-1, the J gene TRBJ2-2, with TRBD1 as a possible D gene (6 bases). The CDR3 sequence is 14 residues long. Germline V gives CDR1 MGHDK, CDR2 SYGVNS. V was cut by 4 bases and J by 5 bases, with 11 bases left in between. CDR3 in amino acids: CASSVITGTGELFF. Written as DNA, the CDR3 is TGTGCCAGCAGTGTTATAACAGGGACCGGGGAGCTGTTTTTT. Full variable domain (rest looked up from reference TRBV25-1 and TRBJ2-2): EADIYQTPRYLVIGTGKKITLECSQTMGHDKMYWYQQDPGMELHLIHYSYGVNSTEKGDLSSESTVSRIRTEHFPLTLESARPSHTSQYLCASSVITGTGELFFGEGSRLTVL.

J is TRBJ2-1 and V is TRBV27, with 13 bases matching TRBD2. Losses at the gene ends were 4 bases for V and 0 bases for J; bases not matched to a gene: 6. The germline V gene encodes CDR1 MNHEY and CDR2 SMNVEV (reference sequence). The CDR3 spans 18 residues. The CDR3 region is CASSSGTSGTRSYNEQFF. CDR3 coding DNA: TGTGCCAGCAGTTCGGGGACTAGCGGGACCCGCTCCTACAATGAGCAGTTCTTC.

The chain links TRBV10-2 to TRBJ1-5; D unclear. The CDR3 length is 14 residues. Per germline, CDR1 WSHSY and CDR2 SAAADI. V gave up 3 bases and J gave up 2 bases, with 8 bases separating them. CDR3 sequence reads: CASSDLGGNQPQHF. The CDR3 DNA follows: TGCGCCAGCAGTGATCTCGGGGGCAATCAGCCCCAGCATTTT.

About this clone: This CDR3 is also generated by other DNA sequences in the sample. V and J are TRBV2 and TRBJ2-1; 8 bases match TRBD1. Per germline, CDR1 SNHLY and CDR2 FYNNEI. The CDR3 extends over 12 amino acids. The V and J ends lost 6 bases and 8 bases, in that order; junction bases with no gene match: 3. The CDR3 region has the DNA TGTGCCAGCAGCGACAGGGGCGATGAGCAGTTCTTC. It yields the protein CASSDRGDEQFF.

This chain uses TRBV9 with TRBJ2-7; D may be TRBD2 (5 bases). The CDR3 is 14 residues long. CDR1 and CDR2 (germline): SGDLS, YYNGEE. V lost 0 bases and J lost 4, with 11 bases in between. The CDR3 coding sequence is TGTGCCAGCAGCGTAGGTGGTAGCGAGTACGAGCAGTACTTC. Amino acid sequence: CASSVGGSEYEQYF.

V and J are TRBV19 and TRBJ2-5; D call uncertain. The CDR3 is 12 amino acids. The germline V and J ends were trimmed by 6 bases and 5 bases, with 10 bases remaining between them. The germline gives CDR1 LNHDA, CDR2 SQIVND (reference sequence). CDR3 DNA sequence: TGTGCCAGTAGGGGTAACGCGGAGACCCAGTACTTC. This encodes CASRGNAETQYF.

As to this clone: The same CDR3 is also encoded by other DNA sequences in this sample. J is TRBJ1-1 and V is TRBV7-3, with TRBD1 identical over 7 bases. This CDR3 contains 13 residues. Trimming cost V 2 bases and J 5 bases; bases outside gene matches: 2. Germline V lookup: CDR1 SGHTA, CDR2 FQGTGA. In DNA, the CDR3 is TGTGCCAGCAGCTTACAGGGGGGGACTGAAGCTTTCTTT. As protein: CASSLQGGTEAFF. Complete variable domain (other parts from reference TRBV7-3 and TRBJ1-1): GAGVSQTPSNKVTEKGKYVELRCDPISGHTALYWYRQSLGQGPEFLIYFQGTGAADDSGLPNDRFFAVRPEGSVSTLKIQRTERGDSAVYLCASSLQGGTEAFFGQGTRLTVV.

The rearrangement uses TRBV11-3 and TRBJ2-3; D is perhaps TRBD2 (5 bases). V lost 1 base, J lost 4 bases, and 15 bases lay in between. The germline CDR1 and CDR2 sequences are SGHNT and YENEEA. CDR3 length: 16 residues. The CDR3 nucleotides read TGTGCCAGCAGCTTAGGGCCTAGCAGAGAGCCAGATACGCAGTATTTT. Protein product: CASSLGPSREPDTQYF. The full variable domain, in which reference TRBV11-3 and TRBJ2-3 provide the parts outside the CDR3, is EAGVVQSPRYKIIEKKQPVAFWCNPISGHNTLYWYLQNLGQGPELLIRYENEEAVDDSQLPKDRFSAERLKGVDSTLKIQPAELGDSAVYLCASSLGPSREPDTQYFGPGTRLTVL.

This clone was recorded once. The chain carries TRBV19 and TRBJ1-2, with D possibly being TRBD1 (5 bases). The CDR3 is 13 residues long. Per the germline V gene, CDR1 is LNHDA and CDR2 is SQIVND (reference sequence). Between the trimmed V and J ends, which lost 6 bases and 6 bases, there was a span of 14 bases. For the CDR3, the DNA is TGTGCCAGTAGGCTCCATGGGGGAGATGGCTACACCTTC. Protein: CASRLHGGDGYTF.

The chain uses TRBV29-1 and TRBJ2-4; D is possibly TRBD2 (5 bases). Between the trimmed V and J ends, which lost 4 bases and 1 base, there was a span of 11 bases. From germline, CDR1 is SQVTM and CDR2 ANQGSEA. The CDR3 contains 14 residues. The CDR3 DNA reads as TGCAGCGTTGCGGGAATGATGGCCAAAAACATTCAGTACTTC. This translates into CSVAGMMAKNIQYF.

The V gene is TRBV5-5, the J gene TRBJ2-1, with TRBD1 matching 10 bases. The V segment lost 5 bases and the J segment 1 base; nucleotides outside the gene matches: 9. Germline loops: CDR1 SGHKS, CDR2 YYEKEE (reference sequence). The CDR3 sequence is 17 residues long. CDR3 sequence: CASSFRDRGQSYNEQFF. The CDR3 coding sequence is TGTGCCAGCAGTTTCCGGGACAGGGGACAATCCTACAATGAGCAGTTCTTC.

Concerning this clone itself: Other DNA sequences in the same sample also yield this CDR3. The gene calls are TRBV5-1 and TRBJ2-3; 14 positions match TRBD2. CDR3 size: 15 residues. Looked up from germline, CDR1 is SGHRS and CDR2 is YFSETQ. The J segment lost 5 bases and the V segment lost 2 bases, leaving 1 base of the junction unmatched. The CDR3 DNA follows: TGCGCCAGCAGCTTCGGACTAGCGGGAGGAGATACGCAGTATTTT. The encoded protein is CASSFGLAGGDTQYF.

CDR3: CASSGDRGPQFF. For the CDR3, the DNA is TGTGCCAGCAGCGGGGACAGGGGGCCCCAGTTCTTC. The rearrangement joins TRBV11-2 to TRBJ2-1; 12 bases are shared with TRBD1. The CDR3 extends over 12 amino acids. The germline V gene encodes CDR1 SGHAT and CDR2 FQNNGV. Trimming removed 5 bases from V and 13 bases from J; junction bases left unmatched: 3.

V is TRBV9 and J is TRBJ2-1, with 14 bases aligning to TRBD2. Germline values: CDR1 SGDLS, CDR2 YYNGEE. V lost 3 bases and J lost 1; bases outside the gene matches: 6. The length of the CDR3 is 18 residues. CDR3 loop: CASSAGTSGRRSYNEQFF. The CDR3 bases are TGTGCCAGCAGCGCTGGGACTAGCGGGAGAAGGTCCTACAATGAGCAGTTCTTC. The variable domain in full, completed from reference TRBV9 and TRBJ2-1, reads DSGVTQTPKHLITATGQRVTLRCSPRSGDLSVYWYQQSLDQGLQFLIQYYNGEERAKGNILERFSAQQFPDLHSELNLSSLELGDSALYFCASSAGTSGRRSYNEQFFGPGTRLTVL.

The chain joins TRBV7-9 to TRBJ1-3; no firm D call. There are 15 residues in the CDR3. V gave up 6 bases and J gave up 1 base, with 13 bases separating them. Germline lookup yields CDR1 SEHNR and CDR2 FQNEAQ (reference sequence). The DNA for the CDR3 is TGTGCCAGCAGACCCCCGAGCTGGTCTGGAAACACCATATATTTT. Residues: CASRPPSWSGNTIYF.

The V gene is TRBV9, the J gene TRBJ2-2, with 13 bases aligning to TRBD2. The length of the CDR3 is 17 residues. Germline values: CDR1 SGDLS, CDR2 YYNGEE. The V and J ends lost 0 bases and 5 bases, in that order; junction bases with no gene match: 4. The CDR3 loop reads CASSVEVTSGRTGELFF. In DNA, the CDR3 is TGTGCCAGCAGCGTAGAGGTGACTAGCGGGAGGACCGGGGAGCTGTTTTTT.

V usage is TRBV13 and J usage is TRBJ2-7; no reliable D call. Germline V CDR1 and CDR2: PRHDT, FYEKMQ (reference sequence). The CDR3 totals 15 residues. Trimming left V 1 base short and J 0 bases short, with 10 bases between. Here the CDR3 DNA reads TGTGCCAGCAGCTTAGTCCCCGGCAGCTCCTACGAGCAGTACTTC. Translation: CASSLVPGSSYEQYF.

V is TRBV6-5 and J is TRBJ2-1; D not resolved. In germline, CDR1 is MNHEY, CDR2 SVGAGI. The V and J ends lost 2 bases and 5 bases respectively, with 16 bases between them. The CDR3 is 16 amino acids. CDR3: CASSYLGFFKNNEQFF. The CDR3 bases are TGTGCCAGCAGTTACCTGGGGTTTTTCAAAAACAATGAGCAGTTCTTC.

The chain joins TRBV5-1 to TRBJ2-4; 8 bases map to TRBD1. Germline V lookup: CDR1 SGHRS, CDR2 YFSETQ. CDR3 size: 17 residues. V lost 0 bases, J lost 8 bases, and 13 bases stayed unmatched. CDR3 nucleotide sequence: TGCGCCAGCAGCTTGGTAGGTAGCCAGGGGGCGCAGGACATTCAGTACTTC. Translated, it gives CASSLVGSQGAQDIQYF.

This clone was detected once. The J gene is TRBJ1-1, the V gene TRBV2; 8 nucleotides align to TRBD1. Germline values: CDR1 SNHLY, CDR2 FYNNEI. The V segment lost 5 bases and the J segment 1 base; nucleotides outside the gene matches: 6. There are 15 residues in the CDR3. CDR3 loop: CASSWAGGANTEAFF. CDR3 coding DNA: TGTGCCAGCAGTTGGGCAGGGGGCGCGAACACTGAAGCTTTCTTT.

This chain connects TRBV7-9 to TRBJ2-1; no definite D call. The germline V gene encodes CDR1 SEHNR and CDR2 FQNEAQ (reference sequence). The CDR3 length is 15 residues. V was pared by 3 bases and J by 3 bases, with 12 bases between. This CDR3 is CASSFGRSRYNEQFF. The DNA of the CDR3 is TGTGCCAGCAGCTTCGGTCGGTCCCGCTACAATGAGCAGTTCTTC.

The V and J genes are TRBV7-2 and TRBJ1-1; TRBD1 is a possible D gene (6 bases). The germline V gene encodes CDR1 SGHTA and CDR2 FQGNSA. With 1 base removed from V and 5 bases from J, the gap between germline ends came to 11 bases. The CDR3 is made up of 14 amino acids. The CDR3 region is CASSLDGGRTEAFF. The DNA for the CDR3 is TGTGCCAGCAGCTTAGACGGGGGGCGTACTGAAGCTTTCTTT.

V usage is TRBV28 and J usage is TRBJ1-2; 7 bases are shared with TRBD1. This CDR3 region has 14 residues. Germline CDR1 and CDR2: MDHEN and SYDVKM. Losses at the gene ends were 6 bases for V and 4 bases for J; bases not matched to a gene: 8. The CDR3 bases are TGTGCCAGCAGCACCCCAGGGGGGACCTATGGCTACACCTTC. It translates to CASSTPGGTYGYTF.

This chain joins TRBV7-3 and TRBJ2-1; D remains ambiguous. Germline-derived CDR1 and CDR2 are SGHTA and FQGTGA. The germline V and J ends were trimmed by 8 bases and 0 bases, with 8 bases remaining between them. The CDR3 is 13 amino acids. In nucleotides, the CDR3 is TGTGCCAGCGCAATAGACTCCTACAATGAGCAGTTCTTC. Translating it yields CASAIDSYNEQFF.

V gene TRBV2 combines with J gene TRBJ2-7; D remains ambiguous. Germline assignment: CDR1 SNHLY and CDR2 FYNNEI. The CDR3 spans 11 residues. V lost 8 bases and J lost 3, with 8 bases in between. In DNA, the CDR3 is TGTGCCAGCGGAAACTTCTACGAGCAGTACTTC. Translation: CASGNFYEQYF. Full variable domain (missing parts from reference TRBV2 and TRBJ2-7): EPEVTQTPSHQVTQMGQEVILRCVPISNHLYFYWYRQILGQKVEFLVSFYNNEISEKSEIFDDQFSVERPDGSNFTLKIRSTKLEDSAMYFCASGNFYEQYFGPGTRLTVT.

J is TRBJ2-3 and V is TRBV5-1, with D maybe TRBD2 (7 bases). The CDR3 length is 16 residues. V was shortened by 4 bases and J by 1 base, with 16 bases between the two germline ends. Germline CDR1 is SGHRS and CDR2 is YFSETQ. The CDR3 DNA follows: TGCGCCAGCAGCCCTAGCGGAGGACAGCGCACAGATACGCAGTATTTT. This gives the protein CASSPSGGQRTDTQYF.

Details on this clone: This specimen includes other DNA sequences encoding the same CDR3. The chain joins TRBV6-1 to TRBJ2-5, with 7 bases identical to TRBD1. V trimming: 6 bases; J trimming: 5 bases; junction bases outside the gene matches: 9. CDR1 and CDR2 from the germline V gene are MNHNS and SASEGT. There are 14 residues in the CDR3. This CDR3 reads CASSPGQVQETQYF. The CDR3 coding sequence is TGTGCCAGCAGCCCCGGACAGGTCCAGGAGACCCAGTACTTC.

This clone was detected only a few times. The V gene is TRBV19, the J gene TRBJ1-1; tentatively, D is TRBD1 (6 bases). The CDR3 covers 13 residues. Germline-derived CDR1 and CDR2 are LNHDA and SQIVND (reference sequence). V shed 8 bases and J shed 3 bases, with 13 bases lying between them. The chain's CDR3 is CASQRQEYTEAFF. The CDR3 nucleotides read TGTGCCAGTCAACGACAGGAGTACACTGAAGCTTTCTTT.

Remarks on this clone: This same CDR3 is encoded by further DNA sequences in the sample. The chain combines TRBV10-3 with TRBJ2-7, with TRBD2 as a possible D gene (5 bases). This CDR3 comprises 12 residues. Germline V lookup: CDR1 ENHRY, CDR2 SYGVKD. V shed 6 bases and J shed 1 base, with 7 bases lying between them. Here the CDR3 reads CAIRDSSYEQYF. CDR3 DNA: TGTGCCATCAGGGACTCTTCCTACGAGCAGTACTTC.